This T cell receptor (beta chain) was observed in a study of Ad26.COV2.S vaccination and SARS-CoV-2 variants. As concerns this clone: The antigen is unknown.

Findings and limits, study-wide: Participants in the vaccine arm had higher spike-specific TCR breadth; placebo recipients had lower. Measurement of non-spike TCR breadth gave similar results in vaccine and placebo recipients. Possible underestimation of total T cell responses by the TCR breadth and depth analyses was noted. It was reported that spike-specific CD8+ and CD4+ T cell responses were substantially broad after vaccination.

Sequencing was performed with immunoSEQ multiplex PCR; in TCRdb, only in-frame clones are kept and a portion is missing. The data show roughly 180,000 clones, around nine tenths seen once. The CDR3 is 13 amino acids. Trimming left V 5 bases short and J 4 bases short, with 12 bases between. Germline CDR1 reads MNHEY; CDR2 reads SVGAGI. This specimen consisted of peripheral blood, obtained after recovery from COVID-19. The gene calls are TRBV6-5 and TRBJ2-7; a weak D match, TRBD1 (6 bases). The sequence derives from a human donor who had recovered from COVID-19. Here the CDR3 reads CASSRTDQYEQYF. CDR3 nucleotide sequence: TGTGCCAGCAGTCGGACAGACCAATACGAGCAGTACTTC.